The 5 T cell receptor beta chains presented below share a single source sample, sequenced in a study of graft-versus-host responses after intestinal transplantation. Graft tissue was processed to release intraepithelial and lamina propria lymphocytes. The method was immunoSEQ multiplex PCR; TCRdb's version includes in-frame clones alone and lacks a portion of them. The table includes about 4,500 clones, around three quarters detected once. Sequencing used ileum tissue, obtained 338 days after intestinal transplantation. The receptors were sampled from a human patient who received an intestinal transplant, so some T cells may come from the graft donor.

The chain has TRBV28 and TRBJ2-7; tentatively, D is TRBD2 (7 bases). Per the germline V gene, CDR1 is MDHEN and CDR2 is SYDVKM. Trimming left V 4 bases short and J 4 bases short, with 11 bases between. The CDR3 is 13 amino acids. The CDR3 nucleotides read TGTGCCAGCAGTTGGGGGGGCATTTACGAGCAGTACTTC. Protein sequence: CASSWGGIYEQYF.

This clone was recorded only once. V is TRBV4-1 and J is TRBJ2-7; 7 nucleotides match TRBD2. The CDR3 loop spans 14 amino acids. J lost 2 bases, V lost 1 base, and 2 bases had no gene match. CDR1 and CDR2 (germline): MGHRA, YSYEKL. The DNA for the CDR3 is TGCGCCAGCAGCCAAGTTGGACTAGCCTACGAGCAGTACTTC. Its translation: CASSQVGLAYEQYF.

The V gene is TRBV7-8, the J gene TRBJ2-1; D perhaps matches TRBD1 (5 bases). CDR3 length: 16 residues. The V gene's germline CDR1 is SGHVS and CDR2 FQNEAQ. V lost 1 base and J lost 2, with 12 bases in between. CDR3 in amino acids: CASSLGRGGAYNEQFF. The DNA for the CDR3 is TGTGCCAGCAGCTTAGGTAGGGGCGGCGCCTACAATGAGCAGTTCTTC.

The chain links TRBV5-1 to TRBJ2-5; 7 nucleotides line up with TRBD2. The CDR3 has 16 residues. Germline V gene data show CDR1 as SGHRS and CDR2 as YFSETQ. J was trimmed by 7 bases and V by 0 bases; bases with no gene match: 12. In nucleotides, the CDR3 is TGCGCCAGCAGCTTGGCGGCTAGCGCCCAGCGGGGGACCCAGTACTTC. This gives the protein CASSLAASAQRGTQYF. The variable domain in full, completed from reference TRBV5-1 and TRBJ2-5, reads KAGVTQTPRYLIKTRGQQVTLSCSPISGHRSVSWYQQTPGQGLQFLFEYFSETQRNKGNFPGRFSGRQFSNSRSEMNVSTLELGDSALYLCASSLAASAQRGTQYFGPGTRLLVL.

This clone appeared a few times. J is TRBJ2-7 and V is TRBV10-1; D is undetermined. Trimming took off 8 bases at V and 2 bases at J, with 13 bases between the two ends. Germline V gives CDR1 WNHNN, CDR2 SYGVQD (reference sequence). The CDR3 length is 13 residues. The CDR3 nucleotides read TGCGCCAGCTCCCGGTGCTATACCTACGAGCAGTACTTC. Translated, it gives CASSRCYTYEQYF.